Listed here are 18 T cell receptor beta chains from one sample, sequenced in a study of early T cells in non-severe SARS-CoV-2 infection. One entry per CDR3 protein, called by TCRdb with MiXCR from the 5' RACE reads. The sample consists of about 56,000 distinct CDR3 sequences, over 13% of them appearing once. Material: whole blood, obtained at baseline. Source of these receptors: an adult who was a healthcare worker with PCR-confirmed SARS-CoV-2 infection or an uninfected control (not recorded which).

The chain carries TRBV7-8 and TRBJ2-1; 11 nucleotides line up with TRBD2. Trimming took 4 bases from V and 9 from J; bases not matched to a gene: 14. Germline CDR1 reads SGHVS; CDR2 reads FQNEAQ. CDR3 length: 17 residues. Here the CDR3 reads CASSYEEIAGGSVEQFF. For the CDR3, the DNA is TGTGCCAGCAGCTACGAGGAGATAGCGGGAGGGTCCGTTGAGCAGTTCTTC.

The CDR3 reads CASSHPGALYNEQFF. CDR3 sequence (DNA): TGCGCCAGCAGCCACCCAGGGGCCTTATACAATGAGCAGTTCTTC. This chain joins TRBV4-1 and TRBJ2-1; perhaps TRBD1 as D (6 bases). Germline assignment: CDR1 MGHRA and CDR2 YSYEKL. Trimming removed 3 bases at V and 4 bases at J, with 13 bases between. The CDR3 sequence is 15 residues long.

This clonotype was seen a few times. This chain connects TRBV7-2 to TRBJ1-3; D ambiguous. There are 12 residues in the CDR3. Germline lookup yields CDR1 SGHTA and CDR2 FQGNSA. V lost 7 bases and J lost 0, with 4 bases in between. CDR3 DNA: TGTGCCAGCACCTACTCTGGAAACACCATATATTTT. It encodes CASTYSGNTIYF.

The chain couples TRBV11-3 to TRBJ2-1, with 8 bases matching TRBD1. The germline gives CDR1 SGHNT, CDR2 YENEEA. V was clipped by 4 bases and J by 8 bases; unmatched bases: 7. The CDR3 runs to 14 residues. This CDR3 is CASSSSDRADEQFF. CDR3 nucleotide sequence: TGTGCCAGCAGCTCTTCGGACAGGGCCGATGAGCAGTTCTTC.

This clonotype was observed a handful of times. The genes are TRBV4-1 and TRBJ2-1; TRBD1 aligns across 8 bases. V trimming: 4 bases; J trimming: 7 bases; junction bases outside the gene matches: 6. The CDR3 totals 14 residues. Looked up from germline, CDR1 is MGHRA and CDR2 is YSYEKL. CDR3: CASSPPGQANEQFF. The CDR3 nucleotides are TGCGCCAGCAGCCCTCCGGGACAGGCTAATGAGCAGTTCTTC.

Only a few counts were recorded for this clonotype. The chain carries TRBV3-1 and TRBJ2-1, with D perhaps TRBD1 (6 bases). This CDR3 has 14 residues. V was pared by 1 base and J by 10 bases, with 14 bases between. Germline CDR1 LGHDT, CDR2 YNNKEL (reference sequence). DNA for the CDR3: TGTGCCAGCAGCCAAGGTCGGACGGGACACGAGCAGTTCTTC. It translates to CASSQGRTGHEQFF.

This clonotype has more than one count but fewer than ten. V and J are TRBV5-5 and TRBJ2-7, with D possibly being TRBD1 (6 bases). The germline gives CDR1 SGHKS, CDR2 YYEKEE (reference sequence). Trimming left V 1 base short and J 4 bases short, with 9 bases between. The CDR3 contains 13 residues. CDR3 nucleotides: TGTGCCAGCAGCTTGACAGGGTCTTACGAGCAGTACTTC. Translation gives CASSLTGSYEQYF.

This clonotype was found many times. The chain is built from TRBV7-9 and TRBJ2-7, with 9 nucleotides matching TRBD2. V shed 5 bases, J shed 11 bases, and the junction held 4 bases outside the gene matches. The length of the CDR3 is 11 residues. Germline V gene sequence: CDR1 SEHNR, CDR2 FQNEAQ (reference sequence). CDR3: CASSPGTSKYF. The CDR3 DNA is TGTGCCAGCAGCCCCGGGACTAGCAAGTACTTC.

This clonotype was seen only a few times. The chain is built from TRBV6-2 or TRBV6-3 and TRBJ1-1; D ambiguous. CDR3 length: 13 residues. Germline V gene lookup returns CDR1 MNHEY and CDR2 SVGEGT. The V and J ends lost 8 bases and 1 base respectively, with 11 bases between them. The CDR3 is CASSIHPNTEAFF. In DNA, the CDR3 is TGTGCCAGCTCCATACATCCGAACACTGAAGCTTTCTTT.

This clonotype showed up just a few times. The CDR3 DNA sequence: TGTGCCTGGAGTCGAGAACAGGGGTCCTATAATTCACCCCTCCACTTT. Translating it yields CAWSREQGSYNSPLHF. The chain uses TRBV30 and TRBJ1-6; 7 bases match TRBD1. This CDR3 comprises 16 residues. The germline V gene has CDR1 GTSNPN and CDR2 SVGIG (reference sequence). Trimming at V came to 2 bases and at J to 1 base, leaving 5 bases not matched to a gene.

Here the CDR3 DNA reads TGCAGTGCTAGAGATCCTGGTGGGGGAAAGACCCAGTACTTC. Translation gives CSARDPGGGKTQYF. The V and J genes are TRBV20-1 and TRBJ2-5, with D possibly being TRBD1 or TRBD2 (5 bases each). V was clipped by 0 bases and J by 6 bases, with 14 bases between them. CDR1 and CDR2 from the germline V gene are DFQATT and SNEGSKA (reference sequence). This CDR3 spans 14 amino acids.

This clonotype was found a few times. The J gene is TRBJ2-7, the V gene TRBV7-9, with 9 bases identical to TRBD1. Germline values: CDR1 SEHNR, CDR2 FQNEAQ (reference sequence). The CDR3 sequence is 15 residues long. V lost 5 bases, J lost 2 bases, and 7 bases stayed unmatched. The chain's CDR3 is CASSPTGDRAYEQYF. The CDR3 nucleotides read TGTGCCAGCAGCCCCACGGGGGACAGGGCCTACGAGCAGTACTTC.

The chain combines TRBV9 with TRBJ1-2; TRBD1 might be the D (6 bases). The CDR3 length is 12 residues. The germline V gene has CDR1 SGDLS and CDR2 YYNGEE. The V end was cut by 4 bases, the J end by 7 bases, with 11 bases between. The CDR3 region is CASSSGTFGYTF. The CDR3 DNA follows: TGTGCCAGCAGCTCCGGGACATTTGGCTACACCTTC.

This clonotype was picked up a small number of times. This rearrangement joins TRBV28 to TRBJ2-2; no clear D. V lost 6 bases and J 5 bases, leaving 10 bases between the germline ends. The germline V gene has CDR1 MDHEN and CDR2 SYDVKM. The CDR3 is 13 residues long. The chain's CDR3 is CASSPWSTGELFF. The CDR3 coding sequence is TGTGCCAGCAGCCCCTGGTCGACCGGGGAGCTGTTTTTT.

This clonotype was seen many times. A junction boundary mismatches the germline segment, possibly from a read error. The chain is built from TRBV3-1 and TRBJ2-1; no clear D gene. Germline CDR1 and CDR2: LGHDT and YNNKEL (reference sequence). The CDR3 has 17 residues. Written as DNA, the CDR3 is TGTGCCAGCAGCCATCCTAGGGCGCCGAACTCCTACAATGAACAGTTCTTC. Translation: CASSHPRAPNSYNEQFF.

The CDR3 region has the DNA TGCAGCGTTGAAGACAACAGGGTGGACTCTGGAAACACCATATATTTT. This sequence encodes CSVEDNRVDSGNTIYF. The rearrangement joins TRBV29-1 to TRBJ1-3; tentatively, D is TRBD1 (6 bases). This CDR3 is built from 16 residues. Germline-derived CDR1 and CDR2 are SQVTM and ANQGSEA. The germline V and J ends were trimmed by 0 bases and 0 bases, with 12 bases remaining between them.

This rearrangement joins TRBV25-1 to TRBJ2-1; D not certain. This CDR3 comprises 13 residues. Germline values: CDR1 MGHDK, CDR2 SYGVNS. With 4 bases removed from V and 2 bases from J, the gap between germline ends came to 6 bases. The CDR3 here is CASSALPYNEQFF. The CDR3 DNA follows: TGTGCCAGCAGTGCACTGCCCTACAATGAGCAGTTCTTC.

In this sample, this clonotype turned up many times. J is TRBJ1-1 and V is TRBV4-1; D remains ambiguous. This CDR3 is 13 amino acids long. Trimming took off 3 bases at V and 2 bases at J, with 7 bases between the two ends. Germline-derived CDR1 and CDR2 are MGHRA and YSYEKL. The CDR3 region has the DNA TGCGCCAGCAGCCACCCCCTAAACACTGAAGCTTTCTTT. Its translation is CASSHPLNTEAFF.